The 21 T cell receptor beta chains given below trace back to one sample, sequenced in a study of blood T cell repertoires in COVID-19. Repertoires were generated with immunoSEQ multiplex PCR, while TCRdb's copy carries only in-frame clones and drops some. The sample lists around 260,000 clones, 70% to 90% occurring once. Sample: peripheral blood. All receptors derive from a man in his 60s who had recovered from COVID-19.

This clone was seen more than once but under ten times. V gene TRBV2 combines with J gene TRBJ2-2; D remains ambiguous. The CDR3 sequence is 15 residues long. Trimming removed 3 bases from V and 4 bases from J, with 12 bases in between. Germline V gene data show CDR1 as SNHLY and CDR2 as FYNNEI. The CDR3 nucleotides are TGTGCCAGCAGTGAGTCAGGTCAGCCCACCGGGGAGCTGTTTTTT. Protein product: CASSESGQPTGELFF.

The rearrangement joins TRBV23-1 to TRBJ1-1; 9 nucleotides line up with TRBD1. TRBV23-1 is marked as an open reading frame, function uncertain. The CDR3 has 18 amino acids. With 2 bases clipped from V and 3 bases from J, the junction kept 13 bases outside the gene matches. The CDR3 reads CASSQVIEQGALDTEAFF. The CDR3 nucleotides read TGCGCCAGCAGTCAAGTGATCGAACAGGGGGCCTTAGACACTGAAGCTTTCTTT.

This chain connects TRBV5-1 to TRBJ2-3; 12 nucleotides agree with TRBD1. This CDR3 spans 16 amino acids. Germline-derived CDR1 and CDR2 are SGHRS and YFSETQ. The junction had 7 bases not matched to a gene; V was cut back by 3 bases and J by 5 bases. This CDR3 reads CASSSTGTGGLDTQYF. The CDR3 DNA is TGCGCCAGCAGCTCCACCGGGACAGGGGGCTTAGATACGCAGTATTTT.

This chain links TRBV11-2 with TRBJ2-2; 7 bases match TRBD2. The V gene end was trimmed by 5 bases and the J gene end by 2 bases; junction bases not matched to a gene: 5. Germline loops: CDR1 SGHAT, CDR2 FQNNGV. The CDR3 consists of 15 residues. The CDR3 DNA sequence: TGTGCCAGCAGCAACCGGGGGGTCAACACCGGGGAGCTGTTTTTT. It is translated as CASSNRGVNTGELFF.

This clone was found a few times. This chain uses TRBV7-2 with TRBJ2-1; 11 bases are shared with TRBD2. Germline CDR1 SGHTA, CDR2 FQGNSA. V trimming: 4 bases; J trimming: 9 bases; junction bases outside the gene matches: 8. The CDR3 loop spans 15 amino acids. CDR3 residues: CASSSSQGLAVEQFF. The CDR3 region has the DNA TGTGCCAGCAGCTCGAGTCAGGGACTAGCGGTTGAGCAGTTCTTC.

The chain has TRBV25-1 and TRBJ1-5, with D maybe TRBD1 (6 bases). Germline values: CDR1 MGHDK, CDR2 SYGVNS. The V end was cut by 7 bases, the J end by 7 bases, with 14 bases between. The CDR3 sequence is 13 residues long. CDR3 region: CASTGGAGQPQHF. CDR3 DNA: TGTGCCAGCACTGGGGGCGCAGGGCAGCCCCAGCATTTT.

The chain joins TRBV28 to TRBJ2-5; TRBD1 matches 8 bases. Germline lookup yields CDR1 MDHEN and CDR2 SYDVKM. The CDR3 is 17 residues long. Trimming removed 4 bases from V and 1 base from J; junction bases left unmatched: 11. The CDR3 region has the DNA TGTGCCAGCAGTTCCCTGCCCGACAGGGGCGTCCAAGAGACCCAGTACTTC. Its translation: CASSSLPDRGVQETQYF.

The rearrangement joins TRBV19 to TRBJ2-2, with a possible D match to TRBD1 (5 bases). The CDR3 is 14 amino acids. Trimming left V 0 bases short and J 6 bases short, with 8 bases between. Germline CDR1 reads LNHDA; CDR2 reads SQIVND (reference sequence). The CDR3 protein is CASSIEGRAGELFF. For the CDR3, the DNA is TGTGCCAGTAGTATAGAGGGCAGGGCCGGGGAGCTGTTTTTT.

This clone appeared a single time. The gene calls are TRBV7-7 and TRBJ1-6; D is unresolved. Germline-derived CDR1 and CDR2 are SSHAT and FNYEAQ (reference sequence). The ends were cut back, 5 bases at V and 2 bases at J, with 13 bases in the middle. There are 16 residues in the CDR3. This CDR3 is CASSPDFYTYNSPLHF. CDR3 DNA: TGTGCCAGCAGCCCGGACTTCTACACCTATAATTCACCCCTCCACTTT.

This clone was counted once. The chain is built from TRBV5-1 and TRBJ2-7, with TRBD1 identical over 10 bases. Per germline, CDR1 SGHRS and CDR2 YFSETQ. V dropped 5 bases and J dropped 6; count of bases not matched to a gene: 11. The CDR3 length is 15 residues. CDR3 in amino acids: CASRATGQGSGEQYF. DNA of the CDR3: TGCGCCAGCAGGGCGACGGGACAGGGGAGCGGCGAGCAGTACTTC. The whole variable domain, filled in from reference TRBV5-1 and TRBJ2-7, reads KAGVTQTPRYLIKTRGQQVTLSCSPISGHRSVSWYQQTPGQGLQFLFEYFSETQRNKGNFPGRFSGRQFSNSRSEMNVSTLELGDSALYLCASRATGQGSGEQYFGPGTRLTVT.

The V and J genes are TRBV5-1 and TRBJ2-5, with D possibly TRBD2 on 5 matching bases. CDR1 and CDR2 from the germline V gene are SGHRS and YFSETQ. CDR3 length equals 17 residues. Trimming cost V 4 bases and J 0 bases, with 19 bases left between them. The DNA for the CDR3 is TGCGCCAGCAGCCGGACCCAAGCGGAAACGTACCAAGAGACCCAGTACTTC. Its protein product is CASSRTQAETYQETQYF.

The CDR3 loop is CASSQLAGGNTGELFF. The CDR3 DNA is TGTGCCAGCAGCCAACTAGCGGGAGGGAACACCGGGGAGCTGTTTTTT. This sequence joins TRBV5-5 and TRBJ2-2, with TRBD2 matching 12 bases. CDR1 is SGHKS and CDR2 is YYEKEE in the germline V gene (reference sequence). V gave up 4 bases and J gave up 1 base; unmatched junction bases: 2. The CDR3 length is 16 residues.

The V and J genes are TRBV18 and TRBJ2-7, with a possible D match to TRBD2 (6 bases). CDR3 size: 14 residues. The V gene lost 1 base and the J gene lost 0 bases, with 7 bases spanning the gap. The germline V gene encodes CDR1 KGHSH and CDR2 LQKENI. CDR3 sequence: CASSPLDYSYEQYF. The CDR3, as DNA: TGTGCCAGCTCACCACTGGACTACTCCTACGAGCAGTACTTC.

The chain is built from TRBV7-8 and TRBJ1-6; D not resolved. Germline CDR1 reads SGHVS; CDR2 reads FQNEAQ. CDR3 length equals 14 residues. The ends were cut back, 3 bases at V and 6 bases at J, with 9 bases in the middle. CDR3 region: CASSFAGVNSPLHF. The CDR3 nucleotides are TGTGCCAGCAGCTTCGCAGGCGTTAATTCACCCCTCCACTTT.

This clone has only a few counts. The chain joins TRBV28 to TRBJ1-1; TRBD1 matches 7 bases. This CDR3 is 15 amino acids long. With V trimmed by 5 bases and J by 3 bases, 9 bases remained unmatched. Germline-derived CDR1 and CDR2 are MDHEN and SYDVKM. The CDR3, as DNA: TGTGCCAGCAGTCCCGCGACAGGGATCTACACTGAAGCTTTCTTT. Amino acid sequence: CASSPATGIYTEAFF.

In DNA, the CDR3 is TGTGCCAGTAGTACCCTCGGGGATACGCAGTATTTT. Translated: CASSTLGDTQYF. This sequence joins TRBV19 and TRBJ2-3; D gene unclear. The CDR3 totals 12 residues. Trimming cost V 4 bases and J 6 bases, with 8 bases left between them. CDR1 and CDR2 (germline): LNHDA, SQIVND (reference sequence).

In its sample, this clone was seen a few times. The chain employs TRBV10-2 and TRBJ2-7, with 7 bases aligning to TRBD1. Per the germline V gene, CDR1 is WSHSY and CDR2 is SAAADI. This CDR3 has 14 residues. V shed 7 bases and J 0 bases; nucleotides not matched to a gene: 6. DNA for the CDR3: TGCGCCAGCACCAGGGACAGAGTCTCCTACGAGCAGTACTTC. Its translation: CASTRDRVSYEQYF.

The rearrangement links TRBV3-1 (or the pseudogene TRBV3-2) to TRBJ1-5; 7 bases fit TRBD1. The CDR3 totals 15 residues. Germline-derived CDR1 and CDR2 are LGHDT and YNNKEL (reference sequence). After removal of 1 base from V and 7 bases from J, the junction contained 7 bases not matched to a gene. CDR3 DNA sequence: TGTGCCAGCAGCCAAGGGAACAGGGGCAGGCAGCCCCAGCATTTT. Translation gives CASSQGNRGRQPQHF.

The rearrangement links TRBV5-1 to TRBJ1-1, with TRBD1 identical over 9 bases. CDR1 is SGHRS and CDR2 is YFSETQ in the germline V gene. The CDR3 sequence is 15 residues long. The J segment lost 5 bases and the V segment lost 3 bases, leaving 8 bases of the junction unmatched. As DNA, the CDR3 is TGCGCCAGCAGCTCTACGCCGACAGGGGGTACTGAAGCTTTCTTT. This gives the protein CASSSTPTGGTEAFF.

The chain links TRBV18 to TRBJ2-5, with 10 bases lining up with TRBD1. The ends lost 3 bases at V and 5 bases at J; junction bases unmatched: 3. CDR1 is KGHSH and CDR2 is LQKENI in the germline V gene. The length of the CDR3 is 14 residues. The CDR3 nucleotides are TGTGCCAGCTCACCGACAGGGGGCGGTGAGACCCAGTACTTC. Its protein product is CASSPTGGGETQYF.

The chain joins TRBV6-5 to TRBJ1-2, with 7 bases aligning to TRBD1. Germline V gives CDR1 MNHEY, CDR2 SVGAGI. V was clipped by 6 bases and J by 2 bases; unmatched bases: 6. CDR3 size: 14 residues. Written as DNA, the CDR3 is TGTGCCAGCAGGATCCAACAGGGGAACTATGGCTACACCTTC. Amino acid sequence: CASRIQQGNYGYTF.